This T cell receptor beta chain comes out of a study of breast tumors, draining lymph nodes, adjacent tissues. J was trimmed by 4 bases and V by 5 bases; bases with no gene match: 12. Germline CDR1 LNHNV, CDR2 YYDKDF (reference sequence). The CDR3 has 17 residues. The lymph nodes were axillary draining lymph nodes from breast cancer patients. A few counts support this clonotype. The antigen is undetermined. Study-level results: The data were judged consistent with most tumor T cells coming from lymph node and expanding in tumor. Compared with lymph nodes, tumors were less diverse; compared with nontumor tissue, more. That most tumor T cells come from lymph nodes remained unproven.

A single record per CDR3 protein comes from TCRdb applying MiXCR to the multiplex PCR reads. The profile shows approximately 130,000 distinct CDR3 sequences, 21% of them singletons. This chain connects TRBV15 to TRBJ2-5; 11 bases match TRBD1. This TCR was recovered from a female donor with breast cancer. Some clones in this sample may be carry-over from other donors' samples. Input material: axillary lymph node tissue. The CDR3 DNA sequence: TGTGCCACCAGCCAACTCATAGCCGGGACAGGGGGAGAGACCCAGTACTTC. Translating gives CATSQLIAGTGGETQYF.